This TCR beta chain emerged from a study of blood T cell repertoires in COVID-19. Study-level information: Whether acute or convalescent, the COVID-19 samples came from the United States, Italy and Spain. Nucleic acid was either cDNA or gDNA, and it came from T cells, B-cell-depleted T cells, or PBMCs.

Germline assignment: CDR1 PRHDT and CDR2 FYEKMQ (reference sequence). With V trimmed by 2 bases and J by 1 base, 11 bases remained unmatched. The CDR3 consists of 19 residues. In its sample, this clone was seen a few times. Original processing methods: Researchers report that nucleated cell counts were estimated from reference gene primer amplification. Assay used: immunoSEQ multiplex PCR; TCRdb lists only in-frame clones, some missing. Clone size and the V and J calls come from that table; the DNA yielded D and trimming. The sample lists tens of thousands of clones, approximately 90% seen once, with 5% to 5.5% in the top ten.

The sample was peripheral blood. The rearrangement joins TRBV13 to TRBJ2-5; 12 bases line up with TRBD1. This TCR was sampled from a man between 60 and 70 years old with acute or convalescent COVID-19. CDR3 sequence: CASSLLRDRGRSGQETQYF. CDR3 nucleotide sequence: TGTGCCAGCAGCTTACTACGGGACAGGGGGCGCAGTGGCCAAGAGACCCAGTACTTC.